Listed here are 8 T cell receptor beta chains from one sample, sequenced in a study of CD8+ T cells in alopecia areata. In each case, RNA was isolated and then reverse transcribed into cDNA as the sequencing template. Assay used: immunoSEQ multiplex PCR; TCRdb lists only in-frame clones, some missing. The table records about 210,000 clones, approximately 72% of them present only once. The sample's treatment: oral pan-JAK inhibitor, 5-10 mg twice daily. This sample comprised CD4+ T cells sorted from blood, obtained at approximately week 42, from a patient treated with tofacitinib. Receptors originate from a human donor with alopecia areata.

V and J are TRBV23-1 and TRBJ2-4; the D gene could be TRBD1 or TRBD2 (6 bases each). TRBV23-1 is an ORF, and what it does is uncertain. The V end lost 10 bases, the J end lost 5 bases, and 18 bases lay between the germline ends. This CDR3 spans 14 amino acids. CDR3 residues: CAIGPGGPQNIQYF. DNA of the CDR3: TGCGCCATAGGCCCCGGGGGCCCACAAAACATTCAGTACTTC.

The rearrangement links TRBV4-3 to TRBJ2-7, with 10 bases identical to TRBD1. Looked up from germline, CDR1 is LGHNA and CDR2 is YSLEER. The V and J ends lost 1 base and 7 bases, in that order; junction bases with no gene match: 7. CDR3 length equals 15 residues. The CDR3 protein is CASSQGGTGAGEQYF. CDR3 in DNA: TGCGCCAGCAGCCAAGGGGGGACAGGGGCGGGGGAGCAGTACTTC.

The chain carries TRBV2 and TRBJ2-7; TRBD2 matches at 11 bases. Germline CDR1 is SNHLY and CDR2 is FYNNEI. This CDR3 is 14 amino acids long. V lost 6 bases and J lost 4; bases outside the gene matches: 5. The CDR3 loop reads CASRIAGGPYEQYF. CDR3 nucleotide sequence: TGTGCCAGCAGGATAGCGGGGGGGCCTTACGAGCAGTACTTC.

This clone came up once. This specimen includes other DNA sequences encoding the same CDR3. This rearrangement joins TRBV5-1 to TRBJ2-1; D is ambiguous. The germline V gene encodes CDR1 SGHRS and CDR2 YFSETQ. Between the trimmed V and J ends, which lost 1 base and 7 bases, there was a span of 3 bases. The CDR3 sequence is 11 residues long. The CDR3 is CASSLNNEQFF. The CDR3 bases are TGCGCCAGCAGCTTGAATAATGAGCAGTTCTTC. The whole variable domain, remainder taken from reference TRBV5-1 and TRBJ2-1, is KAGVTQTPRYLIKTRGQQVTLSCSPISGHRSVSWYQQTPGQGLQFLFEYFSETQRNKGNFPGRFSGRQFSNSRSEMNVSTLELGDSALYLCASSLNNEQFFGPGTRLTVL.

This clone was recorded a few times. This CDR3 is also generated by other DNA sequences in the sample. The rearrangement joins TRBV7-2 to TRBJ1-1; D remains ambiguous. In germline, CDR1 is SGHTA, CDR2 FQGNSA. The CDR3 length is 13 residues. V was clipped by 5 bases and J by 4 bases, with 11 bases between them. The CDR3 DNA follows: TGTGCCAGCAGCACCCCCCTGGGCACTGAAGCTTTCTTT. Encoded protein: CASSTPLGTEAFF.

Written as DNA, the CDR3 is TGTGCCAGCGGCGGGGGACAGGGCACTGAAGCTTTCTTT. As protein: CASGGGQGTEAFF. The chain combines TRBV6-1 with TRBJ1-1, with 9 bases identical to TRBD1. Germline lookup yields CDR1 MNHNS and CDR2 SASEGT. This CDR3 spans 13 amino acids. The junction had 5 bases not matched to a gene; V was cut back by 8 bases and J by 4 bases.

The CDR3 reads CASSPRGGGTDTQYF. In DNA, the CDR3 is TGTGCCAGCAGCCCCCGCGGCGGAGGCACAGATACGCAGTATTTT. The V and J genes are TRBV7-2 and TRBJ2-3; D is unclear. The length of the CDR3 is 15 residues. CDR1 and CDR2 (germline): SGHTA, FQGNSA. Deletions cut 5 bases from V and 1 base from J, with 13 bases between.

The CDR3 DNA reads as TGTGCCTGGGGTCGAGGGTACGGGGCCGAGCAGTACTTC. Protein product: CAWGRGYGAEQYF. The rearrangement joins TRBV30 to TRBJ2-7; D is possibly TRBD1 or TRBD2 (5 bases each). The CDR3 is 13 amino acids. Germline-derived CDR1 and CDR2 are GTSNPN and SVGIG (reference sequence). V was cut by 5 bases and J by 6 bases, with 17 bases left in between.